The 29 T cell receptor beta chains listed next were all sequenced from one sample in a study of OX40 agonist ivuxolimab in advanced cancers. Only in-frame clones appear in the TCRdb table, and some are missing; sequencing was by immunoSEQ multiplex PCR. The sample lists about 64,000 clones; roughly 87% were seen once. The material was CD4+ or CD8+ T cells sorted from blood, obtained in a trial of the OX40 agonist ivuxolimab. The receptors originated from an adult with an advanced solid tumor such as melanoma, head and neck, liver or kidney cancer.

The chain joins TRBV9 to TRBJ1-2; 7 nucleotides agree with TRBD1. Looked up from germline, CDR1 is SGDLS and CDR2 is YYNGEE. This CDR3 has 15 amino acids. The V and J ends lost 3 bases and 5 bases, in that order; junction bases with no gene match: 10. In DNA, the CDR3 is TGTGCCAGCAGCGAGGGGACAGAGGGGAGGTATGGCTACACCTTC. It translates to CASSEGTEGRYGYTF.

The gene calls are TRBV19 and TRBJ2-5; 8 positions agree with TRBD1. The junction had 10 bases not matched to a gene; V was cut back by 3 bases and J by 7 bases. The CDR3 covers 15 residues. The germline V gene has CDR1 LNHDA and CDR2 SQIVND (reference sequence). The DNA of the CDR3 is TGTGCCAGTAGTATTACGGGACAGGAGCGCGGGACCCAGTACTTC. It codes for CASSITGQERGTQYF.

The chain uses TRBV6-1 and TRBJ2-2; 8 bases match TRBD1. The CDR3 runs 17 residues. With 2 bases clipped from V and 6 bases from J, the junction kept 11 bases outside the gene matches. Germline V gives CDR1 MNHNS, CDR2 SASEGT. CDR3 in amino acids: CASSESLFRGRPGELFF. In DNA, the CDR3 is TGTGCCAGCAGTGAAAGTTTGTTCAGGGGGCGTCCCGGGGAGCTGTTTTTT.

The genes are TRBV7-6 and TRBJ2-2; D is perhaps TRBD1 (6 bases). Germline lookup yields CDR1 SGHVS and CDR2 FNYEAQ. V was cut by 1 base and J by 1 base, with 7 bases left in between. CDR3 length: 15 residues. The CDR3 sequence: CASSLEGQNTGELFF. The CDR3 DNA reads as TGTGCCAGCAGCTTAGAGGGACAGAACACCGGGGAGCTGTTTTTT.

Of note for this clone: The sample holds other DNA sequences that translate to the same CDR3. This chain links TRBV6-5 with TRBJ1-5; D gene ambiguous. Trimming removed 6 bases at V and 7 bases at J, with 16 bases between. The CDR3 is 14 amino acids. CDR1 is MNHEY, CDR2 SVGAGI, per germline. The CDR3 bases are TGTGCCAGCAGCCGCGGCGGGGTGGGACAGCCCCAGCATTTT. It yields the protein CASSRGGVGQPQHF.

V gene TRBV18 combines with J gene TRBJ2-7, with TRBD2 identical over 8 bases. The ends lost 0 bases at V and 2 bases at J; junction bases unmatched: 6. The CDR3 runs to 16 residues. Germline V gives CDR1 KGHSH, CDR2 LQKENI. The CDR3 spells CASSPPSSGGPYEQYF. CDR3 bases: TGTGCCAGCTCACCACCATCCAGCGGGGGCCCCTACGAGCAGTACTTC. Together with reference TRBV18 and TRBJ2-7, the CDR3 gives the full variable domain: NAGVMQNPRHLVRRRGQEARLRCSPMKGHSHVYWYRQLPEEGLKFMVYLQKENIIDESGMPKERFSAEFPKEGPSILRIQQVVRGDSAAYFCASSPPSSGGPYEQYFGPGTRLTVT.

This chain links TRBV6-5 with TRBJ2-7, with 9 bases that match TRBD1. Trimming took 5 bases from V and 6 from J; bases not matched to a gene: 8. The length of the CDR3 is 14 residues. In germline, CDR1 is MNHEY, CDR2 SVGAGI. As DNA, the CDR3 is TGTGCCAGCAGTCCGGTCCCGACAGGGGGCGAGCAGTACTTC. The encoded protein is CASSPVPTGGEQYF.

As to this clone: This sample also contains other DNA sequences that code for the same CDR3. This CDR3 reads CASSLVGDSYNEQFF. DNA for the CDR3: TGCGCCAGCAGCTTGGTGGGTGATTCCTACAATGAGCAGTTCTTC. The gene calls are TRBV5-1 and TRBJ2-1; no clear D. The length of the CDR3 is 15 residues. Germline V gene data show CDR1 as SGHRS and CDR2 as YFSETQ. With 0 bases removed from V and 1 base from J, the gap between germline ends came to 8 bases.

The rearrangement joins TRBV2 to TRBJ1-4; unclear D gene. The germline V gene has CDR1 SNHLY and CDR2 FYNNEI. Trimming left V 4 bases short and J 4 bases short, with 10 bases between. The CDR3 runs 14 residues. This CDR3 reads CASSVRSSNEKLFF. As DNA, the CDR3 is TGTGCCAGCAGTGTGAGGAGCAGTAATGAAAAACTGTTTTTT.

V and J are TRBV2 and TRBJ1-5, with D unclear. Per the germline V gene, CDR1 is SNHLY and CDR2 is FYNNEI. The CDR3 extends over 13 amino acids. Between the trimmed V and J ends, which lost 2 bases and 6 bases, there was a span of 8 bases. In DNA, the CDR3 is TGTGCCAGCAGTGAAAGTGAGGTTCAGCCCCAGCATTTT. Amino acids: CASSESEVQPQHF.

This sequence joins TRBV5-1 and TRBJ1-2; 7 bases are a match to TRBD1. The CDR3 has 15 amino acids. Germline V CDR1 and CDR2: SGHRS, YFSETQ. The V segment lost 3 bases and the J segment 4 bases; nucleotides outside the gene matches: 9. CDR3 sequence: CASSWDSFSSYGYTF. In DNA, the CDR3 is TGCGCCAGCAGCTGGGACAGTTTCTCGAGCTATGGCTACACCTTC.

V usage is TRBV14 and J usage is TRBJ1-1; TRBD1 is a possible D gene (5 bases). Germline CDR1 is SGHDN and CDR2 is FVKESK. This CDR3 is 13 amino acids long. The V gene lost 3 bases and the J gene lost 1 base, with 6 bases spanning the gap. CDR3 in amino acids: CASSQQGNTEAFF. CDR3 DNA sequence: TGTGCCAGCAGCCAGCAGGGGAACACTGAAGCTTTCTTT.

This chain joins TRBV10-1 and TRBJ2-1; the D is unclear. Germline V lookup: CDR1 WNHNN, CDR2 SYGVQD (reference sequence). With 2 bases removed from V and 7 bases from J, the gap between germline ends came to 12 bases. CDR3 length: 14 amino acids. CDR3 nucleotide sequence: TGCGCCAGCAGTGAGGGTAGCCCGGGTAATGAGCAGTTCTTC. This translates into CASSEGSPGNEQFF.

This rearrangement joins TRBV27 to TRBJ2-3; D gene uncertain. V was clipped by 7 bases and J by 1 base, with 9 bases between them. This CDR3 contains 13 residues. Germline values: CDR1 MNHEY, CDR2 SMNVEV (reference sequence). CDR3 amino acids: CASTHIGTDTQYF. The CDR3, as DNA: TGTGCCAGCACCCACATTGGCACAGATACGCAGTATTTT.

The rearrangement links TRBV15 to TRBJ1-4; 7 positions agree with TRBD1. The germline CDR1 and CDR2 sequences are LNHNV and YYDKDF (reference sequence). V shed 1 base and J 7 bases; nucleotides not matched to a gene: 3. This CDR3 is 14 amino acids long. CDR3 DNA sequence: TGTGCCACCAGCAGAGCGGCAGGGGGTGAAAAACTGTTTTTT. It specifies CATSRAAGGEKLFF.

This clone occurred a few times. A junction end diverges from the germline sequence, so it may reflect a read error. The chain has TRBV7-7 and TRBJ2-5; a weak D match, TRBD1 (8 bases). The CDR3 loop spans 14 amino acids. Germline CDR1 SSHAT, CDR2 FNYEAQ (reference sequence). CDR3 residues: CASSPGQGGKTQYF. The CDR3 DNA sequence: TGTGCTAGCAGCCCCGGACAGGGAGGGAAGACCCAGTACTTC.

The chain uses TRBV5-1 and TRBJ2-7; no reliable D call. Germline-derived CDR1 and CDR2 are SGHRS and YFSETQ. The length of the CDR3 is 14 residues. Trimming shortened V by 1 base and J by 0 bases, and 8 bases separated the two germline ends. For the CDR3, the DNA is TGCGCCAGCAGCTTGTCGGCACTCTCCTACGAGCAGTACTTC. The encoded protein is CASSLSALSYEQYF. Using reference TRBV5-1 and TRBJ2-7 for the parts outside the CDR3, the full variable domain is KAGVTQTPRYLIKTRGQQVTLSCSPISGHRSVSWYQQTPGQGLQFLFEYFSETQRNKGNFPGRFSGRQFSNSRSEMNVSTLELGDSALYLCASSLSALSYEQYFGPGTRLTVT.

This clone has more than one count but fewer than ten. CDR3: CAVEGVVDTIYF. The CDR3 coding sequence is TGTGCCGTAGAGGGGGTGGTGGACACCATATATTTT. The chain is built from TRBV6-1 and TRBJ1-3; possibly TRBD1 for D (6 bases). Germline values: CDR1 MNHNS, CDR2 SASEGT. CDR3 size: 12 residues. With 11 bases removed from V and 8 bases from J, the gap between germline ends came to 16 bases.

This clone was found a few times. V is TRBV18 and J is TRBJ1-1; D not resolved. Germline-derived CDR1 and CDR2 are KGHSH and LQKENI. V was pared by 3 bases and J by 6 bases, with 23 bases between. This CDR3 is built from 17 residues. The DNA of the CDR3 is TGTGCCAGCTCACCCAGAGTCCGCGGAGAGGTACGCGCTGAAGCTTTCTTT. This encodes CASSPRVRGEVRAEAFF.

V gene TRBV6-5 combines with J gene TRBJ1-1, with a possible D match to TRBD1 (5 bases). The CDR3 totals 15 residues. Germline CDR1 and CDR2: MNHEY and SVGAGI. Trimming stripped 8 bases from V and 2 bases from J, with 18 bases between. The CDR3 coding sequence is TGTGCCAGCGTACATGGGGGGTCGGGAAACACTGAAGCTTTCTTT. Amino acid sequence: CASVHGGSGNTEAFF.

The CDR3 DNA reads TGTGCCATCAGTGAGGTCGGACAGGGGTACAATGAGCAGTTCTTC. This encodes CAISEVGQGYNEQFF. The chain uses TRBV10-3 and TRBJ2-1, with TRBD1 identical over 9 bases. The CDR3 loop spans 15 amino acids. The V and J ends lost 2 bases and 4 bases, in that order; junction bases with no gene match: 3. Per the germline V gene, CDR1 is ENHRY and CDR2 is SYGVKD.

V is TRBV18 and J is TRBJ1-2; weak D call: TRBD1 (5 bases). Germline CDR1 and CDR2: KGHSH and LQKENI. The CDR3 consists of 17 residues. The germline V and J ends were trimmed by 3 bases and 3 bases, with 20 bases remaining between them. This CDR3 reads CASSPLRGPGGDYGYTF. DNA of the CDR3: TGTGCCAGCTCACCCCTAAGGGGACCGGGAGGGGACTATGGCTACACCTTC.

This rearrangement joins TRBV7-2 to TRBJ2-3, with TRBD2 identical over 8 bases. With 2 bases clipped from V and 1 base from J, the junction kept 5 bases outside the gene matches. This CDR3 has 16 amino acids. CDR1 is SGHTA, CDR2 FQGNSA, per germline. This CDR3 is CASSLQAGARTDTQYF. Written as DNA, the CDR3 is TGTGCCAGCAGCTTACAAGCGGGGGCCCGCACAGATACGCAGTATTTT. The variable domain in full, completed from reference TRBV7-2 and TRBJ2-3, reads GAGVSQSPSNKVTEKGKDVELRCDPISGHTALYWYRQSLGQGLEFLIYFQGNSAPDKSGLPSDRFSAERTGGSVSTLTIQRTQQEDSAVYLCASSLQAGARTDTQYFGPGTRLTVL.

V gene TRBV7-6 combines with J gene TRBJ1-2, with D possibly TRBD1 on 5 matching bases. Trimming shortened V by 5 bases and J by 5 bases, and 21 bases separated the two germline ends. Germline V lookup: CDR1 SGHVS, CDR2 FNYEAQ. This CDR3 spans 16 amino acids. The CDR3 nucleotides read TGTGCCAGCAGCGCAGTTTCGGGCAGGGCAGGTTATGGCTACACCTTC. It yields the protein CASSAVSGRAGYGYTF.

The CDR3 region has the DNA TGTGCCAGCAGGGAGTACAATGAGCAGTTCTTC. Translation: CASREYNEQFF. The chain is built from TRBV6-5 and TRBJ2-1; D is unresolved. Trimming took 6 bases from V and 4 from J, leaving 4 bases between them. This CDR3 comprises 11 residues. Germline values: CDR1 MNHEY, CDR2 SVGAGI.

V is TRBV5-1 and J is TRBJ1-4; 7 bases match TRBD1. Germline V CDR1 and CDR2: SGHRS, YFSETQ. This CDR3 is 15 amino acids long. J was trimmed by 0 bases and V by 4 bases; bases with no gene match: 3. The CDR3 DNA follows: TGCGCCAGCAGCCCTGGGACAGCAACTAATGAAAAACTGTTTTTT. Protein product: CASSPGTATNEKLFF.

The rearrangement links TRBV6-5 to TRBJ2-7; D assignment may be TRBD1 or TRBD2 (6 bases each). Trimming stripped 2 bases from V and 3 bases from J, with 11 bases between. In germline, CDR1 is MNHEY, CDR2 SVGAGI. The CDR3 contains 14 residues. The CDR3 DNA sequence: TGTGCCAGCAGTTACGGCGGGGACAACTACGAGCAGTACTTC. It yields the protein CASSYGGDNYEQYF.

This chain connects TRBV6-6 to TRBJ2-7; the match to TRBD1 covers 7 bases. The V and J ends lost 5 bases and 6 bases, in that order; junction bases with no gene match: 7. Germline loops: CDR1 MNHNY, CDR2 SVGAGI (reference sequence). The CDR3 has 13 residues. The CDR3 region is CASSHTGASEQYF. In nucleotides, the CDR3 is TGTGCCAGCAGTCACACAGGGGCGAGCGAGCAGTACTTC.

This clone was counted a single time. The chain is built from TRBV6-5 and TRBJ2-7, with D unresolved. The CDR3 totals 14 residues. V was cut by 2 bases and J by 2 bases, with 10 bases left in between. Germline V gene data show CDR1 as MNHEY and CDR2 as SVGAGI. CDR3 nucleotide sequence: TGTGCCAGCAGTTACCTCCTCGGCCCCTACGAGCAGTACTTC. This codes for CASSYLLGPYEQYF.